Sequencing of this T cell receptor (beta chain) was carried out in a study of control samples from healthy donors and cancer patients. CDR1 is MDHEN, CDR2 SYDVKM, per germline. The CDR3 is 13 amino acids. Trimming cost V 7 bases and J 2 bases, with 11 bases left between them. Only in-frame clones appear in the TCRdb table, and some are missing; sequencing was by immunoSEQ multiplex PCR. This table has some 100,000 clones, 70% to 90% appearing once. The chain carries TRBV28 and TRBJ1-2; D gene uncertain. The sample taken for sequencing was blood. This receptor was identified in a man younger than 45 in good health. CDR3 nucleotides: TGTGCCAGCAAAGCGGGATTAAACTATGGCTACACCTTC. Translation gives CASKAGLNYGYTF.